Below, 32 T cell receptor beta chains from the same sample are listed, as sequenced in a study of T cells after yellow fever vaccination. TCRdb analysed the 5' RACE reads with MiXCR anew, one entry per CDR3 protein. This table holds 250,000 to 300,000 distinct CDR3 sequences, 7.5% to 9% found once. Sequencing used CD4+ T cells sorted from PBMCs, obtained 5 days after the yellow fever booster vaccination. These receptors all stem from a young man who received the YFV17D yellow fever vaccine.

This clonotype was observed at least ten times. The V gene is TRBV29-1, the J gene TRBJ2-7; D might be TRBD1 or TRBD2, each matching 5 bases. The V gene lost 8 bases and the J gene lost 0 bases, with 14 bases spanning the gap. Germline CDR1 reads SQVTM; CDR2 reads ANQGSEA. This CDR3 is 13 amino acids long. Written as DNA, the CDR3 is TGCAGCCGAGGGGACGGACGCTCCTACGAGCAGTACGTC. Protein product: CSRGDGRSYEQYV.

This clonotype was seen a handful of times. The rearrangement uses TRBV6-5 and TRBJ2-4, with D possibly called TRBD1 or TRBD2 (5 bases each). This CDR3 region has 16 residues. Per germline, CDR1 MNHEY and CDR2 SVGAGI. V was cut by 0 bases and J by 1 base, with 10 bases left in between. CDR3 region: CASSYSMGVAKNIQYF. CDR3 bases: TGTGCCAGCAGTTACTCGATGGGGGTCGCCAAAAACATTCAGTACTTC.

This clonotype appeared many times. The chain links TRBV5-1 to TRBJ2-5; 9 positions agree with TRBD2. This CDR3 contains 14 residues. CDR1 is SGHRS and CDR2 is YFSETQ in the germline V gene. With V trimmed by 3 bases and J by 5 bases, 5 bases remained unmatched. CDR3 nucleotide sequence: TGCGCCAGCAGCTCGACTAGCGGTGCGGAGACCCAGTACTTC. This sequence encodes CASSSTSGAETQYF.

This clonotype appeared a few times. The chain carries TRBV7-2 and TRBJ2-2; D gene unclear. V dropped 3 bases and J dropped 4 bases, with 12 bases sitting between them. This CDR3 spans 15 amino acids. Germline CDR1 reads SGHTA; CDR2 reads FQGNSA. CDR3 in DNA: TGTGCCAGCAGCTTGGGCCCGTTCGGCACCGGGGAGCTGTTTTTT. It specifies CASSLGPFGTGELFF.

The table lists this clonotype with a few counts. V and J are TRBV7-3 and TRBJ2-2; 10 bases fit TRBD1. CDR1 is SGHTA, CDR2 FQGTGA, per germline. V dropped 8 bases and J dropped 6; count of bases not matched to a gene: 12. The CDR3 length is 16 residues. CDR3 amino acids: CASGPIDRGRPGELFF. CDR3 coding DNA: TGTGCCAGCGGCCCCATAGACAGGGGGCGGCCCGGGGAGCTGTTTTTT.

V gene TRBV19 combines with J gene TRBJ1-1, with 8 positions matching TRBD1. This CDR3 comprises 16 residues. Germline CDR1 reads LNHDA; CDR2 reads SQIVND (reference sequence). J lost 0 bases, V lost 6 bases, and 9 bases had no gene match. CDR3 protein: CASSRTDRGMNTEAFF. CDR3 nucleotides: TGTGCCAGTAGCCGCACCGACAGGGGAATGAACACTGAAGCTTTCTTT.

The genes are TRBV20-1 and TRBJ1-5, with D hard to call. The CDR3 extends over 14 amino acids. Germline V lookup: CDR1 DFQATT, CDR2 SNEGSKA (reference sequence). Deletions cut 0 bases from V and 0 bases from J, with 6 bases between. The CDR3 DNA sequence: TGCAGTGCTAGAGACTTATCTAGCAATCAGCCCCAGCATTTT. Translated: CSARDLSSNQPQHF.

The chain employs TRBV20-1 and TRBJ2-1; D is perhaps TRBD1 (6 bases). CDR1 DFQATT and CDR2 SNEGSKA come from the germline V gene (reference sequence). CDR3 length: 19 amino acids. V was clipped by 5 bases and J by 0 bases, with 26 bases between them. The CDR3 DNA follows: TGCAGTGCTCCCATTTATGGCAGGGGCTATCCAAGCTCCTACAATGAGCAGTTCTTC. Its translation is CSAPIYGRGYPSSYNEQFF.

This clonotype was seen only a few times. The CDR3 sequence: CASRRYAAGTVDEQYF. For the CDR3, the DNA is TGCGCCAGCAGACGATACGCAGCCGGGACAGTCGACGAGCAGTACTTC. V gene TRBV4-1 combines with J gene TRBJ2-7; TRBD1 agrees at 7 bases. Germline V gene sequence: CDR1 MGHRA, CDR2 YSYEKL. The length of the CDR3 is 16 residues. V trimming: 6 bases; J trimming: 5 bases; junction bases outside the gene matches: 16.

This clonotype occurred a few times. This sequence joins TRBV7-6 and TRBJ1-2; 10 nucleotides line up with TRBD1. Germline trimming cut 5 bases from V and 3 bases from J; bases unmatched to any gene: 6. Germline CDR1 reads SGHVS; CDR2 reads FNYEAQ. CDR3 length equals 15 residues. The CDR3 reads CASSPRQGADYGYTF. In nucleotides, the CDR3 is TGTGCCAGCAGCCCAAGACAGGGGGCCGACTATGGCTACACCTTC.

The table lists this clonotype with a few counts. This chain connects TRBV2 to TRBJ2-1; no clear D gene. The CDR3 totals 14 residues. With 7 bases removed from V and 0 bases from J, the gap between germline ends came to 10 bases. Per germline, CDR1 SNHLY and CDR2 FYNNEI. CDR3 in amino acids: CASMISSSYNEQFF. CDR3 in DNA: TGTGCCAGCATGATTTCCTCCTCCTACAATGAGCAGTTCTTC.

The chain carries TRBV9 and TRBJ1-1, with 7 bases identical to TRBD1. The trim removed 2 bases at V and 1 base at J, leaving 8 bases unmatched. Germline loops: CDR1 SGDLS, CDR2 YYNGEE. The CDR3 is made up of 16 amino acids. The CDR3 bases are TGTGCCAGCAGCGTTACAGGGGAATGGGCGAACACTGAAGCTTTCTTT. Translating it yields CASSVTGEWANTEAFF.

This clonotype was counted ten times or more. The V gene is TRBV7-2, the J gene TRBJ1-1; 10 nucleotides align to TRBD1. Germline trimming cut 5 bases from V and 4 bases from J; bases unmatched to any gene: 4. This CDR3 is 14 amino acids long. The V gene's germline CDR1 is SGHTA and CDR2 FQGNSA. The CDR3 protein is CASSRGQGGTEAFF. CDR3 sequence (DNA): TGTGCCAGCAGCAGAGGACAGGGGGGCACTGAAGCTTTCTTT.

The chain links TRBV4-1 to TRBJ2-5, with TRBD2 matching 7 bases. Germline V lookup: CDR1 MGHRA, CDR2 YSYEKL. The CDR3 has 14 residues. The V segment lost 5 bases and the J segment 0 bases; nucleotides outside the gene matches: 3. CDR3 sequence: CASSFRGDQETQYF. The CDR3 nucleotides read TGCGCCAGCAGCTTTCGGGGGGACCAAGAGACCCAGTACTTC.

Ten or more counts support this clonotype. V usage is TRBV6-2 or TRBV6-3 and J usage is TRBJ2-3; D is ambiguous. Germline CDR1 reads MNHEY; CDR2 reads SVGEGT. Trimming took off 0 bases at V and 8 bases at J, with 15 bases between the two ends. The CDR3 has 15 residues. The CDR3 DNA follows: TGTGCCAGCAGTTACTCGAAGGCTGTCGAGGCTACGCAGTATTTT. As protein: CASSYSKAVEATQYF.

This clonotype showed up many times. CDR3: CASRGGTGGGDTQYF. The CDR3 nucleotides read TGCGCCAGCAGAGGCGGGACAGGGGGAGGAGATACGCAGTATTTT. The chain recombines TRBV4-3 with TRBJ2-3; 11 bases fit TRBD1. The CDR3 runs to 15 residues. Germline V lookup: CDR1 LGHNA, CDR2 YSLEER. V was clipped by 6 bases and J by 5 bases; unmatched bases: 7.

This clonotype has a count of ten or more. This chain links TRBV10-3 with TRBJ1-2; D call uncertain. Germline values: CDR1 ENHRY, CDR2 SYGVKD. Trimming pared 2 bases from V and 6 bases from J, leaving 7 bases between. The CDR3 length is 12 residues. The CDR3 loop is CAISETRDGYTF. The DNA for the CDR3 is TGTGCCATCAGTGAGACCCGGGATGGCTACACCTTC.

The DNA of the CDR3 is TGCGCCAGCAGCCAAAGTTTCCTAGCTCGGTACGAGCAGTACTTC. It encodes CASSQSFLARYEQYF. The J gene is TRBJ2-7, the V gene TRBV4-3; weak D call: TRBD2 (5 bases). Deletions cut 2 bases from V and 4 bases from J, with 15 bases between. The CDR3 has 15 residues. Germline CDR1 LGHNA, CDR2 YSLEER.

This clonotype was observed at least ten times. The chain employs TRBV9 and TRBJ2-1, with D uncertain. This CDR3 is 15 amino acids long. Germline values: CDR1 SGDLS, CDR2 YYNGEE. The V gene lost 2 bases and the J gene lost 0 bases, with 9 bases spanning the gap. CDR3 region: CASSVQASSYNEQFF. CDR3 sequence (DNA): TGTGCCAGCAGCGTTCAAGCGAGCTCCTACAATGAGCAGTTCTTC.

In this sample, this clonotype turned up a few times. CDR3 sequence (DNA): TGTGCCAGCTCGCCGGGAGTTCGCCAAGAGACCCAGTACTTC. It specifies CASSPGVRQETQYF. The chain combines TRBV18 with TRBJ2-5; the D gene is possibly TRBD2 (6 bases). The CDR3 has 14 residues. Trimming shortened V by 6 bases and J by 1 base, and 12 bases separated the two germline ends. Germline values: CDR1 KGHSH, CDR2 LQKENI.

The chain employs TRBV2 and TRBJ1-1, with D unclear. The CDR3 totals 13 residues. Germline assignment: CDR1 SNHLY and CDR2 FYNNEI. The V and J ends lost 5 bases and 1 base respectively, with 8 bases between them. The CDR3 DNA is TGTGCCAGCAGTTCCCAGAAGAACACTGAAGCTTTCTTT. Translated: CASSSQKNTEAFF.

This clonotype was counted between two and nine times. The chain carries TRBV29-1 and TRBJ2-7; a weak D match, TRBD1 (6 bases). V was clipped by 6 bases and J by 2 bases, with 11 bases between them. The CDR3 has 12 residues. The germline V gene encodes CDR1 SQVTM and CDR2 ANQGSEA. The CDR3 loop is CSVGADAYEQYF. The CDR3 bases are TGCAGCGTGGGGGCTGATGCCTACGAGCAGTACTTC.

This clonotype was seen at least ten times. V gene TRBV12-3 or TRBV12-4 combines with J gene TRBJ2-5; D is undetermined. The CDR3 is 14 residues long. Trimming cost V 6 bases and J 7 bases, with 18 bases left between them. CDR3 in DNA: TGTGCCAGCAGAACGGTCGGCGCCTTCAGGACCCAGTACTTC. This translates into CASRTVGAFRTQYF.

This clonotype was counted at least ten times. CDR3 in DNA: TGTGCCAGCAGCTTTTGGGACTATGGCTACACCTTC. It encodes CASSFWDYGYTF. The chain combines TRBV7-2 with TRBJ1-2; D not resolved. Germline CDR1 reads SGHTA; CDR2 reads FQGNSA. The CDR3 runs 12 residues. The V end was cut by 3 bases, the J end by 3 bases, with 5 bases between.

This clonotype showed up just a few times. The V gene is TRBV6-5, the J gene TRBJ2-7; TRBD2 might be the D (5 bases). The CDR3 runs to 14 residues. Trimming stripped 0 bases from V and 4 bases from J, with 10 bases between. Germline V gene data show CDR1 as MNHEY and CDR2 as SVGAGI. CDR3 sequence (DNA): TGTGCCAGCAGTTACTCTCGAGGGCAGTACGAGCAGTACTTC. It translates to CASSYSRGQYEQYF.

There are a few counts of this clonotype. This chain joins TRBV5-4 and TRBJ1-2; 10 bases are shared with TRBD1. CDR1 and CDR2 (germline): SGHNT, YYREEE (reference sequence). V lost 5 bases to trimming and J lost 8 bases; unmatched junction nucleotides: 12. The CDR3 length is 15 residues. The CDR3 protein is CASSNPGQGFGGYTF. In DNA, the CDR3 is TGTGCCAGCAGTAACCCGGGACAGGGGTTCGGGGGCTACACCTTC.

The rearrangement links TRBV5-1 to TRBJ2-1; TRBD1 agrees at 7 bases. CDR3 length: 14 residues. The germline CDR1 and CDR2 sequences are SGHRS and YFSETQ. V lost 2 bases to trimming and J lost 7 bases; unmatched junction nucleotides: 6. The CDR3 loop is CASSLGDRVNEQFF. In DNA form, the CDR3 reads TGCGCCAGCAGCTTAGGGGACAGAGTGAATGAGCAGTTCTTC. The complete variable domain, with remaining parts taken from reference TRBV5-1 and TRBJ2-1, reads KAGVTQTPRYLIKTRGQQVTLSCSPISGHRSVSWYQQTPGQGLQFLFEYFSETQRNKGNFPGRFSGRQFSNSRSEMNVSTLELGDSALYLCASSLGDRVNEQFFGPGTRLTVL.

This clonotype came up a few times. The J gene is TRBJ2-2, the V gene TRBV6-2 or TRBV6-3, with 10 bases fitting TRBD1. This CDR3 is built from 18 residues. With V trimmed by 9 bases and J by 2 bases, 15 bases remained unmatched. Germline V gene data show CDR1 as MNHEY and CDR2 as SVGEGT. The CDR3: CARSQPGQGYQNTGELFF. CDR3 DNA sequence: TGTGCCAGGAGCCAACCGGGACAGGGGTACCAAAACACCGGGGAGCTGTTTTTT.

The rearrangement uses TRBV6-5 and TRBJ1-2; D perhaps matches TRBD1 (5 bases). Germline V CDR1 and CDR2: MNHEY, SVGAGI. Trimming cost V 3 bases and J 7 bases, with 24 bases left between them. This CDR3 is built from 17 residues. The CDR3 nucleotides are TGTGCCAGCAGTTATTACGTAACCGGGACCGGGGGGTCTGGCTACACCTTC. This codes for CASSYYVTGTGGSGYTF.

A few counts support this clonotype. The gene calls are TRBV11-2 and TRBJ1-4; unclear D gene. Trimming shortened V by 2 bases and J by 3 bases, and 10 bases separated the two germline ends. The CDR3 totals 15 residues. From germline, CDR1 is SGHAT and CDR2 FQNNGV. Here the CDR3 reads CASSLSSDANEKLFF. The CDR3 DNA reads TGTGCCAGCAGCTTATCGAGCGATGCTAATGAAAAACTGTTTTTT. The variable domain in full, completed from reference TRBV11-2 and TRBJ1-4, reads EAGVAQSPRYKIIEKRQSVAFWCNPISGHATLYWYQQILGQGPKLLIQFQNNGVVDDSQLPKDRFSAERLKGVDSTLKIQPAKLEDSAVYLCASSLSSDANEKLFFGSGTQLSVL.

The chain has TRBV20-1 and TRBJ1-2; D perhaps matches TRBD1 (6 bases). CDR3 length: 12 amino acids. V lost 6 bases to trimming and J lost 3 bases, with 11 bases between them. Germline V gene lookup returns CDR1 DFQATT and CDR2 SNEGSKA (reference sequence). The CDR3 sequence: CSALGQYYGYTF. As DNA, the CDR3 is TGCAGTGCCCTTGGACAGTACTATGGCTACACCTTC.

The CDR3 protein is CAITHSGGALNTGELFF. The CDR3 region has the DNA TGTGCCATCACCCATTCGGGGGGGGCGCTAAACACCGGGGAGCTGTTTTTT. The V call is TRBV10-3, the J call TRBJ2-2; 8 bases line up with TRBD2. V trimming: 7 bases; J trimming: 2 bases; junction bases outside the gene matches: 12. Germline CDR1 is ENHRY and CDR2 is SYGVKD. The CDR3 runs 17 residues.